What follows are 14 T cell receptor beta chains derived from one specimen sequenced in a study of early T cells in non-severe SARS-CoV-2 infection. One entry per CDR3 protein results from TCRdb running MiXCR on the 5' RACE reads. The table includes approximately 69,000 distinct CDR3 sequences, roughly 9.5% detected once. The sample taken for sequencing was whole blood. Receptors were obtained from an adult who was a healthcare worker with PCR-confirmed SARS-CoV-2 infection or an uninfected control (not recorded which).

This clonotype is medium-sized in the sample. The gene calls are TRBV5-4 and TRBJ1-2; D might be TRBD1 (5 bases). V was shortened by 5 bases and J by 13 bases, with 18 bases between the two germline ends. CDR1 is SGHNT and CDR2 is YYREEE in the germline V gene (reference sequence). CDR3 size: 12 residues. CDR3 in amino acids: CASRNFQGSPTF. Written as DNA, the CDR3 is TGTGCCAGCAGGAATTTCCAGGGCTCACCCACCTTC.

The chain has TRBV7-2 and TRBJ2-1; 9 nucleotides align to TRBD2. Germline V gene data show CDR1 as SGHTA and CDR2 as FQGNSA. V lost 5 bases and J lost 3; bases outside the gene matches: 5. The CDR3 has 15 amino acids. The CDR3 DNA reads TGTGCCAGCAGCCGACGGACTAGCGACTACAATGAGCAGTTCTTC. Translation: CASSRRTSDYNEQFF.

The table lists this clonotype with many counts. J is TRBJ2-3 and V is TRBV20-1; D call uncertain. Germline values: CDR1 DFQATT, CDR2 SNEGSKA (reference sequence). This CDR3 has 12 amino acids. V lost 2 bases and J 6 bases, leaving 9 bases between the germline ends. The CDR3 loop is CSARLVGDTQYF. The CDR3 region has the DNA TGCAGTGCTAGACTAGTCGGGGATACGCAGTATTTT.

This clonotype was detected a few times. The chain's CDR3 is CASSSGRVGTDTQYF. The CDR3 nucleotides are TGTGCCAGCAGCTCGGGACGGGTCGGCACAGATACGCAGTATTTT. The genes are TRBV5-8 and TRBJ2-3; D is possibly TRBD1 or TRBD2 (5 bases each). V gave up 3 bases and J gave up 1 base, with 12 bases separating them. The CDR3 is 15 residues long. Germline V lookup: CDR1 SGHTS, CDR2 YDEGEE.

V gene TRBV6-5 combines with J gene TRBJ1-6; the D gene is possibly TRBD1 (5 bases). The CDR3 is 16 amino acids. V shed 4 bases and J shed 10 bases, with 20 bases lying between them. Looked up from germline, CDR1 is MNHEY and CDR2 is SVGAGI. CDR3 protein: CASSSSGSSSRSPLHF. The CDR3 DNA reads as TGTGCCAGCAGTTCCTCAGGGTCGAGTTCGAGGTCACCCCTCCACTTT.

This clonotype was seen at least ten times. This rearrangement joins TRBV3-1 to TRBJ2-2, with D perhaps matching TRBD1 (6 bases). Deletions cut 4 bases from V and 3 bases from J, with 15 bases between. There are 16 residues in the CDR3. Germline CDR1 and CDR2: LGHDT and YNNKEL (reference sequence). This chain's CDR3 is CASSRGLRSYTGELFF. Here the CDR3 DNA reads TGTGCCAGCAGCCGGGGGCTCAGGTCTTACACCGGGGAGCTGTTTTTT.

The sample holds many counts of this clonotype. The genes are TRBV7-9 and TRBJ1-2, with D hard to call. CDR3 size: 13 residues. In germline, CDR1 is SEHNR, CDR2 FQNEAQ (reference sequence). Trimming removed 3 bases from V and 5 bases from J, with 10 bases in between. The DNA for the CDR3 is TGTGCCAGCAGCTTTAAATCCGTTTATGGCTACACCTTC. Translating it yields CASSFKSVYGYTF.

In its sample, this clonotype was seen a few times. The V and J genes are TRBV5-1 and TRBJ1-1; D remains ambiguous. V lost 0 bases to trimming and J lost 6 bases, with 9 bases between them. Looked up from germline, CDR1 is SGHRS and CDR2 is YFSETQ. This CDR3 spans 13 amino acids. The CDR3 DNA reads TGCGCCAGCAGCTTGGGGTTTGGCGCTGAAGCTTTCTTT. Protein product: CASSLGFGAEAFF. The full variable domain, completed using reference TRBV5-1 and TRBJ1-1, is KAGVTQTPRYLIKTRGQQVTLSCSPISGHRSVSWYQQTPGQGLQFLFEYFSETQRNKGNFPGRFSGRQFSNSRSEMNVSTLELGDSALYLCASSLGFGAEAFFGQGTRLTVV.

The V and J genes are TRBV19 and TRBJ2-4; possible D gene TRBD2, 6 bases. Trimming left V 5 bases short and J 0 bases short, with 17 bases between. Germline V gene sequence: CDR1 LNHDA, CDR2 SQIVND (reference sequence). This CDR3 is 17 amino acids long. DNA for the CDR3: TGTGCCAGTAGTTCCTCTAGGGAGGTTCTAGCCAAAAACATTCAGTACTTC. Protein sequence: CASSSSREVLAKNIQYF.

This clonotype was detected a few times. The chain employs TRBV20-1 and TRBJ2-1, with 9 bases fitting TRBD2. Germline loops: CDR1 DFQATT, CDR2 SNEGSKA (reference sequence). There are 14 residues in the CDR3. J gave up 9 bases and V 6 bases, and 12 bases lay outside the gene matches. In DNA form, the CDR3 reads TGCAGTGCCCGGGGGGCGGGAGGGCCTGGTGAGCAGTTCTTC. This codes for CSARGAGGPGEQFF.

This clonotype was picked up many times. V gene TRBV27 combines with J gene TRBJ1-5; 7 bases match TRBD1. Germline assignment: CDR1 MNHEY and CDR2 SMNVEV (reference sequence). The CDR3 runs to 16 residues. Losses at the gene ends were 5 bases for V and 0 bases for J; bases not matched to a gene: 7. In DNA form, the CDR3 reads TGTGCCAGCAGTCAGACAGGGATCTATAGCAATCAGCCCCAGCATTTT. This gives the protein CASSQTGIYSNQPQHF.

This clonotype has a handful of counts. This sequence joins TRBV5-6 and TRBJ2-1; 7 nucleotides line up with TRBD2. The germline V gene encodes CDR1 SGHDT and CDR2 YYEEEE. The V gene end was trimmed by 2 bases and the J gene end by 12 bases; junction bases not matched to a gene: 5. CDR3 size: 12 residues. The CDR3 DNA sequence: TGTGCCAGCAGCTTATCGACTAGCAGGCAGTTCTTC. Residues: CASSLSTSRQFF.

The chain carries TRBV5-4 and TRBJ1-2, with no clear D. The CDR3 is made up of 12 amino acids. Trimming pared 0 bases from V and 4 bases from J, leaving 4 bases between. CDR1 is SGHNT, CDR2 YYREEE, per germline (reference sequence). DNA of the CDR3: TGTGCCAGCAGCTTGGACCGCTATGGCTACACCTTC. Translation: CASSLDRYGYTF. Drawing the rest from reference TRBV5-4 and TRBJ1-2, the complete variable domain is ETGVTQSPTHLIKTRGQQVTLRCSSQSGHNTVSWYQQALGQGPQFIFQYYREEENGRGNFPPRFSGLQFPNYSSELNVNALELDDSALYLCASSLDRYGYTFGSGTRLTVV.

This clonotype appeared many times. The chain is built from TRBV5-5 and TRBJ1-6; 9 nucleotides align to TRBD1. V shed 2 bases and J 7 bases; nucleotides not matched to a gene: 7. This CDR3 is built from 16 residues. Germline V gene data show CDR1 as SGHKS and CDR2 as YYEKEE (reference sequence). CDR3 in DNA: TGTGCCAGCAGCTTTTTAGCCGGACAGGGGAATTCACCCCTCCACTTT. Translation gives CASSFLAGQGNSPLHF. Full variable domain (outside the CDR3, taken from reference TRBV5-5 and TRBJ1-6): DAGVTQSPTHLIKTRGQQVTLRCSPISGHKSVSWYQQVLGQGPQFIFQYYEKEERGRGNFPDRFSARQFPNYSSELNVNALLLGDSALYLCASSFLAGQGNSPLHFGNGTRLTVT.